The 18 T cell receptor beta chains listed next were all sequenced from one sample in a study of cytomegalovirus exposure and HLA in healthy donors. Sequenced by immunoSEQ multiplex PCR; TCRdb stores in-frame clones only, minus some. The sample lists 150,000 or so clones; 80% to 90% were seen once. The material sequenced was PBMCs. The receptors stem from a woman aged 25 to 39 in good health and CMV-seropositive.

In nucleotides, the CDR3 is TGTGCCAGCAACCGGAGTCCAGGGGGAAATCTCCAAGAGACCCAGTACTTC. This encodes CASNRSPGGNLQETQYF. V gene TRBV5-5 combines with J gene TRBJ2-5; TRBD1 matches 7 bases. The CDR3 length is 17 residues. Trimming took 6 bases from V and 1 from J; bases not matched to a gene: 15. The germline gives CDR1 SGHKS, CDR2 YYEKEE (reference sequence).

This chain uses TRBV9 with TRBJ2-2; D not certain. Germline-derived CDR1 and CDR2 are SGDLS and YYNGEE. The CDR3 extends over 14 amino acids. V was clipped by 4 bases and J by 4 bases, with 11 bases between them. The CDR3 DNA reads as TGTGCCAGCAGCCCCCCCAGTGGCACCGGGGAGCTGTTTTTT. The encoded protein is CASSPPSGTGELFF. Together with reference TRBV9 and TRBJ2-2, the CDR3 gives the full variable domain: DSGVTQTPKHLITATGQRVTLRCSPRSGDLSVYWYQQSLDQGLQFLIQYYNGEERAKGNILERFSAQQFPDLHSELNLSSLELGDSALYFCASSPPSGTGELFFGEGSRLTVL.

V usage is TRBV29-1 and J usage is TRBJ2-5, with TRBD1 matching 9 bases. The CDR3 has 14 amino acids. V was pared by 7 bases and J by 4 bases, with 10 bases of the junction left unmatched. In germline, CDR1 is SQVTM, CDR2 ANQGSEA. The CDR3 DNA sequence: TGCAGCGCCAGGAGGGGACAGGGAGGAGAGACCCAGTACTTC. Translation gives CSARRGQGGETQYF.

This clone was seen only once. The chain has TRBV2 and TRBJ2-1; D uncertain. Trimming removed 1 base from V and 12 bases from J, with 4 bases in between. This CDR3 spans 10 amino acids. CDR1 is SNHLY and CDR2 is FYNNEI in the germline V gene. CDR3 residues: CASSEDGQFF. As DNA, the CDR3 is TGTGCCAGCAGTGAAGACGGGCAGTTCTTC.

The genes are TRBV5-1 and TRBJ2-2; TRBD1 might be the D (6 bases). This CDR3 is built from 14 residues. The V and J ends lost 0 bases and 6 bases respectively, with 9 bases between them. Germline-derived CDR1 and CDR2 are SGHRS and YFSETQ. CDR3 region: CASSLGGQSGELFF. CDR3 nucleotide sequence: TGCGCCAGCAGCTTGGGTGGACAGTCCGGGGAGCTGTTTTTT.

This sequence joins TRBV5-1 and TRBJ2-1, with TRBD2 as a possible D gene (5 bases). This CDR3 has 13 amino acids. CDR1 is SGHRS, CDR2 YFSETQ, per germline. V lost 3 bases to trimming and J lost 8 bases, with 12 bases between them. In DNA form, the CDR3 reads TGCGCCAGCAGCTGGACCACGGGGTATGAGCAGTTCTTC. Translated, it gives CASSWTTGYEQFF.

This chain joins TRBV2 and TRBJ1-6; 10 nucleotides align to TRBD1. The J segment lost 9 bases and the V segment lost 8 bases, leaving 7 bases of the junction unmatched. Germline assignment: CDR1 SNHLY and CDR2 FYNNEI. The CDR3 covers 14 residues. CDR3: CASCPGTGVSPLHF. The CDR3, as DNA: TGTGCCAGCTGTCCGGGGACAGGGGTTTCACCCCTCCACTTT.

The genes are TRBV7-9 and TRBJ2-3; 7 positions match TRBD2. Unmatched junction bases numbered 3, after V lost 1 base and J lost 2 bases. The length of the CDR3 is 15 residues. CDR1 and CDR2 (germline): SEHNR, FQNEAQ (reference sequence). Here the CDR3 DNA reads TGTGCCAGCAGCTTAGGGACTAGAATCACAGATACGCAGTATTTT. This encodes CASSLGTRITDTQYF.

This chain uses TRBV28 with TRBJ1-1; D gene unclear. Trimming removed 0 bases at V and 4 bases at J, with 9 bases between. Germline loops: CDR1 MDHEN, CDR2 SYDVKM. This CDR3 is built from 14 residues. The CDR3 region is CASSLWLEGTEAFF. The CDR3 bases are TGTGCCAGCAGTTTATGGTTGGAGGGCACTGAAGCTTTCTTT. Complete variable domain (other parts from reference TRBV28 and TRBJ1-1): DVKVTQSSRYLVKRTGEKVFLECVQDMDHENMFWYRQDPGLGLRLIYFSYDVKMKEKGDIPEGYSVSREKKERFSLILESASTNQTSMYLCASSLWLEGTEAFFGQGTRLTVV.

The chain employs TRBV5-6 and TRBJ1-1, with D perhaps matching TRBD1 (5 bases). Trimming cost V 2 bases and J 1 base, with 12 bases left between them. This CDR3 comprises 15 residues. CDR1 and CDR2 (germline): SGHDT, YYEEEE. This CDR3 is CASSFGVGGNTEAFF. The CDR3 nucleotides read TGTGCCAGCAGCTTTGGCGTGGGGGGGAACACTGAAGCTTTCTTT.

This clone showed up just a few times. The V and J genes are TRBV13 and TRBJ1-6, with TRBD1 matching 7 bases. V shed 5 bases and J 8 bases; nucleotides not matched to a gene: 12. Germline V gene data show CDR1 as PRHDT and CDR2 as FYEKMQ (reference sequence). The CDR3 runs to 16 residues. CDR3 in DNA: TGTGCCAGCAGCGCTTCGACAGGGCGCGGGGATTCACCCCTCCACTTT. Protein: CASSASTGRGDSPLHF.

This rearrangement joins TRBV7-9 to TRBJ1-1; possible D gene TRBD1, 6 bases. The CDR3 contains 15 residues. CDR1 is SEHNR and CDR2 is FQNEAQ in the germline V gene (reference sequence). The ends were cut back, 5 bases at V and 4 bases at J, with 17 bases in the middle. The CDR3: CASSPVTAGATEAFF. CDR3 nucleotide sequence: TGTGCCAGCAGCCCCGTAACCGCAGGGGCCACTGAAGCTTTCTTT.

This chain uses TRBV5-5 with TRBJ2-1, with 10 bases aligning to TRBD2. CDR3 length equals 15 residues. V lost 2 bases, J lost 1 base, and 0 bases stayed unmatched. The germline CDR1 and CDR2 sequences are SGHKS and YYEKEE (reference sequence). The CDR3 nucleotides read TGTGCCAGCAGCTTTAGCGGGGGGTCCTACAATGAGCAGTTCTTC. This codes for CASSFSGGSYNEQFF.

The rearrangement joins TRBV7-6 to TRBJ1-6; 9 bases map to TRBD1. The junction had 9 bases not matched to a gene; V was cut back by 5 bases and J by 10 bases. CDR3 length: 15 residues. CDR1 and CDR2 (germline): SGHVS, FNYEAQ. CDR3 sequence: CASSPTGGIGSPLHF. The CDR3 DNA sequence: TGTGCCAGCAGCCCCACAGGGGGCATCGGATCACCCCTCCACTTT.

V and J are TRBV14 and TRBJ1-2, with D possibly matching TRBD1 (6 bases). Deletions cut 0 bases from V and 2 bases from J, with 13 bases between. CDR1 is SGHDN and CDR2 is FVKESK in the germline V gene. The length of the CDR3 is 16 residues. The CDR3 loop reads CASSQDYTGFNYGYTF. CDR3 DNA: TGTGCCAGCAGCCAAGACTACACAGGGTTCAACTATGGCTACACCTTC.

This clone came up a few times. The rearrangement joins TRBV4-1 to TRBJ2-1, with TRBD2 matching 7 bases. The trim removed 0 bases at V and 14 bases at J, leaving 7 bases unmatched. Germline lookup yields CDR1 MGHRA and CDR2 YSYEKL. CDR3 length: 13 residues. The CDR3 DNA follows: TGCGCCAGCAGCCAAGATCAATGGGGGGGGGAGTTCTTC. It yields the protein CASSQDQWGGEFF.

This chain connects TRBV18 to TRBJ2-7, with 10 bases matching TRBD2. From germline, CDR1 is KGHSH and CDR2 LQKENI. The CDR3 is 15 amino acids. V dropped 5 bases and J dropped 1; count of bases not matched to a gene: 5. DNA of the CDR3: TGTGCCAGCTCAACCACGACTAGCGGGTCCTACGAGCAGTACTTC. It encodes CASSTTTSGSYEQYF.

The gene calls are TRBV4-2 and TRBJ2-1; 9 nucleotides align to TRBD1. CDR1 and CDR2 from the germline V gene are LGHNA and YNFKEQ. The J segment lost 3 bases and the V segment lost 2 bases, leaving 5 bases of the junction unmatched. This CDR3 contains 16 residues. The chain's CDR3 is CASSQQQGAFYNEQFF. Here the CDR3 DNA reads TGTGCCAGCAGCCAACAACAGGGGGCCTTCTACAATGAGCAGTTCTTC.